Shown below are 20 T cell receptor beta chains from a single sample sequenced in a study of blood T cell repertoires in COVID-19. Profiling relied on immunoSEQ multiplex PCR, and the TCRdb table lists in-frame clones only, not all of them. The profile shows over 50,000 clones, over 75% of them singletons. The sample taken for sequencing was peripheral blood. Every receptor here comes from a man aged 45-65 years with active COVID-19.

V is TRBV15 and J is TRBJ1-6; D might be TRBD1 (6 bases). V was trimmed by 5 bases and J by 4 bases, leaving 24 bases between them. CDR3 length equals 19 residues. The germline V gene encodes CDR1 LNHNV and CDR2 YYDKDF (reference sequence). Written as DNA, the CDR3 is TGTGCCACCAGCTCTACAAATCAGGGGAAGGGGGATTATAATTCACCCCTCCACTTT. Amino acids: CATSSTNQGKGDYNSPLHF.

This clone has just a few counts. The V gene is TRBV6-2 or TRBV6-3, the J gene TRBJ2-1; unclear D gene. The germline V gene has CDR1 MNHEY and CDR2 SVGEGT. V was clipped by 2 bases and J by 8 bases, with 7 bases between them. This CDR3 has 12 amino acids. CDR3: CASSYSRDEQFF. For the CDR3, the DNA is TGTGCCAGCAGTTACAGCCGGGATGAGCAGTTCTTC.

This chain joins TRBV5-6 and TRBJ2-3; tentative D call: TRBD2 (7 bases). Germline assignment: CDR1 SGHDT and CDR2 YYEEEE. The CDR3 is made up of 13 amino acids. Trimming left V 5 bases short and J 2 bases short, with 9 bases between. CDR3 region: CASRGGLTDTQYF. CDR3 sequence (DNA): TGTGCCAGCAGGGGGGGGCTCACAGATACGCAGTATTTT.

The chain couples TRBV9 to TRBJ1-2; D not resolved. CDR3 length: 14 amino acids. V was shortened by 1 base and J by 4 bases, with 11 bases between the two germline ends. The germline gives CDR1 SGDLS, CDR2 YYNGEE. CDR3 in amino acids: CASSVSSEPYGYTF. CDR3 nucleotides: TGTGCCAGCAGCGTATCAAGTGAGCCCTATGGCTACACCTTC.

The chain recombines TRBV6-4 with TRBJ2-5, with a weak D call TRBD2 (5 bases). The V gene's germline CDR1 is MRHNA and CDR2 SNTAGT. CDR3 length: 11 residues. As DNA, the CDR3 is TGTGTCGGGGTTCTTGCAGAGACCCAGTACTTC. This encodes CVGVLAETQYF.

The V call is TRBV7-9, the J call TRBJ2-7; D possibly corresponds to TRBD2 (5 bases). This CDR3 spans 13 amino acids. Trimming took off 5 bases at V and 3 bases at J, with 11 bases between the two ends. Germline CDR1 is SEHNR and CDR2 is FQNEAQ (reference sequence). CDR3 coding DNA: TGTGCCAGCAGCCCGTCGGCGGGCTACGAGCAGTACTTC. Protein: CASSPSAGYEQYF.

This clone showed up just a few times. The J gene is TRBJ1-3, the V gene TRBV9; TRBD1 aligns across 7 bases. V dropped 3 bases and J dropped 0; count of bases not matched to a gene: 9. CDR1 and CDR2 from the germline V gene are SGDLS and YYNGEE. CDR3 length: 17 amino acids. The CDR3 sequence is CASSADSTGLSGNTIYF. The CDR3 DNA reads as TGTGCCAGCAGCGCAGACTCGACAGGGCTCTCTGGAAACACCATATATTTT.

Here the CDR3 reads CATSGLAGGRRWETQYF. The CDR3, as DNA: TGTGCCACCTCGGGACTAGCGGGGGGGCGTCGATGGGAGACCCAGTACTTC. The rearrangement uses TRBV2 and TRBJ2-5; 16 bases agree with TRBD2. Trimming removed 10 bases from V and 5 bases from J; junction bases left unmatched: 13. The germline CDR1 and CDR2 sequences are SNHLY and FYNNEI. CDR3 length: 17 amino acids.

This clone has just one count. This chain uses TRBV4-3 with TRBJ2-1, with D possibly being TRBD2 (6 bases). Per the germline V gene, CDR1 is LGHNA and CDR2 is YSLEER. The CDR3 extends over 15 amino acids. Trimming pared 3 bases from V and 7 bases from J, leaving 16 bases between. The CDR3 spells CASSQNPGLLNEQFF. The DNA for the CDR3 is TGCGCCAGCAGCCAGAACCCGGGACTTTTAAATGAGCAGTTCTTC.

This clone occurred a few times. The genes are TRBV6-6 and TRBJ1-2; maybe TRBD1 (5 bases). The germline V gene encodes CDR1 MNHNY and CDR2 SVGAGI (reference sequence). This CDR3 has 16 amino acids. Between the trimmed V and J ends, which lost 8 bases and 3 bases, there was a span of 22 bases. The CDR3 sequence: CASSLRGGAGDYGYTF. Here the CDR3 DNA reads TGTGCCAGCTCCCTGCGGGGAGGGGCCGGGGACTATGGCTACACCTTC.

This clone was seen only once. The V and J genes are TRBV29-1 and TRBJ2-2; possible D gene TRBD2, 5 bases. V shed 4 bases and J shed 7 bases, with 13 bases lying between them. This CDR3 has 13 amino acids. Germline CDR1 SQVTM, CDR2 ANQGSEA. CDR3 protein: CSVGPQAGGELFF. The CDR3 DNA is TGCAGCGTTGGCCCTCAGGCGGGCGGGGAGCTGTTTTTT.

V usage is TRBV6-1 and J usage is TRBJ2-7; possibly TRBD2 for D (5 bases). This CDR3 region has 14 residues. Germline assignment: CDR1 MNHNS and CDR2 SASEGT. The V end lost 2 bases, the J end lost 6 bases, and 14 bases lay between the germline ends. The CDR3 loop reads CASSERGFAAEQYF. The CDR3 DNA sequence: TGTGCCAGCAGTGAACGCGGGTTCGCTGCCGAGCAGTACTTC.

This rearrangement joins TRBV15 to TRBJ1-1; maybe TRBD1 (5 bases). Germline CDR1 LNHNV, CDR2 YYDKDF (reference sequence). V was pared by 2 bases and J by 1 base, with 14 bases between. The CDR3 is made up of 16 amino acids. The CDR3 coding sequence is TGTGCCACCAGCAGAAGCGTGACAGCGGGGAACACTGAAGCTTTCTTT. Translating it yields CATSRSVTAGNTEAFF.

The genes are TRBV19 and TRBJ1-5, with a tentative D call TRBD1 (6 bases). There are 16 residues in the CDR3. Germline V gene sequence: CDR1 LNHDA, CDR2 SQIVND (reference sequence). V shed 4 bases and J shed 4 bases, with 17 bases lying between them. The CDR3 spells CASSTVQGIGNQPQHF. CDR3 bases: TGTGCCAGTAGTACGGTACAGGGAATAGGAAATCAGCCCCAGCATTTT.

This chain links TRBV5-6 with TRBJ1-6, with 9 nucleotides matching TRBD1. Germline V lookup: CDR1 SGHDT, CDR2 YYEEEE. V lost 6 bases, J lost 5 bases, and 9 bases stayed unmatched. The CDR3 runs to 16 residues. The CDR3 spells CASTPRGDRDNSPLHF. The CDR3, as DNA: TGTGCCAGCACCCCTAGGGGGGACAGGGATAATTCACCCCTCCACTTT. Full variable domain (outside the CDR3, taken from reference TRBV5-6 and TRBJ1-6): DAGVTQSPTHLIKTRGQQVTLRCSPKSGHDTVSWYQQALGQGPQFIFQYYEEEERQRGNFPDRFSGHQFPNYSSELNVNALLLGDSALYLCASTPRGDRDNSPLHFGNGTRLTVT.

The chain uses TRBV5-1 and TRBJ2-2, with D unresolved. Germline lookup yields CDR1 SGHRS and CDR2 YFSETQ. V was cut by 4 bases and J by 2 bases, with 3 bases left in between. The CDR3 runs 12 residues. The CDR3 nucleotides read TGCGCCAGCAGCCAAAACACCGGGGAGCTGTTTTTT. Amino acid sequence: CASSQNTGELFF.

Only a few counts were recorded for this clone. The chain uses TRBV15 and TRBJ2-7; D possibly corresponds to TRBD2 (7 bases). Trimming cost V 0 bases and J 3 bases, with 15 bases left between them. Germline V gene data show CDR1 as LNHNV and CDR2 as YYDKDF (reference sequence). The CDR3 has 16 amino acids. CDR3 amino acids: CATSRDRGAGYYEQYF. DNA for the CDR3: TGTGCCACCAGCAGAGATCGGGGGGCTGGTTACTACGAGCAGTACTTC.

This chain connects TRBV19 to TRBJ1-5; TRBD1 might be the D (6 bases). This CDR3 has 17 residues. The V end lost 7 bases, the J end lost 0 bases, and 19 bases lay between the germline ends. Germline V gives CDR1 LNHDA, CDR2 SQIVND (reference sequence). In nucleotides, the CDR3 is TGTGCCAGTACGGATTCAGGGGCACCGTATAGCAATCAGCCCCAGCATTTT. This codes for CASTDSGAPYSNQPQHF.

The genes are TRBV28 and TRBJ1-2; 7 positions agree with TRBD1. The CDR3 is 16 residues long. V trimming: 4 bases; J trimming: 4 bases; junction bases outside the gene matches: 12. Germline V gives CDR1 MDHEN, CDR2 SYDVKM. In DNA form, the CDR3 reads TGTGCCAGCAGTTCCGACCCCAGGGGGAAGGGCTATGGCTACACCTTC. Translation gives CASSSDPRGKGYGYTF.

The chain couples TRBV2 to TRBJ1-5; D gene uncertain. Germline V gene data show CDR1 as SNHLY and CDR2 as FYNNEI. This CDR3 comprises 12 residues. V was pared by 8 bases and J by 3 bases, with 8 bases between. The CDR3 DNA reads as TGTGCCAGCGCCGGGTCCAATCAGCCCCAGCATTTT. Encoded protein: CASAGSNQPQHF.